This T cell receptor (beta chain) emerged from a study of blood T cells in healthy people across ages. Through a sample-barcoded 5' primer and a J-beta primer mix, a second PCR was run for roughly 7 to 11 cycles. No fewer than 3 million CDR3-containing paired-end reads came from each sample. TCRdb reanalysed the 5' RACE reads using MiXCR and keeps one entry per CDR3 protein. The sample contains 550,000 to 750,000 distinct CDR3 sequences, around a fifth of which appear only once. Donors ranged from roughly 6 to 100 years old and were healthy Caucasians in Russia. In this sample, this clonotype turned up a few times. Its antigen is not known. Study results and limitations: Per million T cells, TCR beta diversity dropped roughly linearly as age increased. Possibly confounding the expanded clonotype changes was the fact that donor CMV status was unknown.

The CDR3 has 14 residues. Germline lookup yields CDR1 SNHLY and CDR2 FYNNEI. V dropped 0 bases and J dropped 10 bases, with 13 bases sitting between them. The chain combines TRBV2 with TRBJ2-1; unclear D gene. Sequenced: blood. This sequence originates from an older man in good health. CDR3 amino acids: CASSEAKSFGEQFF. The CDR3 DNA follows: TGTGCCAGCAGTGAAGCGAAATCGTTTGGCGAGCAGTTCTTC. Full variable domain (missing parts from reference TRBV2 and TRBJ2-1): EPEVTQTPSHQVTQMGQEVILRCVPISNHLYFYWYRQILGQKVEFLVSFYNNEISEKSEIFDDQFSVERPDGSNFTLKIRSTKLEDSAMYFCASSEAKSFGEQFFGPGTRLTVL.